The 26 T cell receptor beta chains below come from one sample, sequenced in a study of spatial heterogeneity in lung cancer (dated by TCRdb to between 2017 and 2020). The sample's time point, from its label and the paper: sample taken at primary tumor resection. For TCR sequencing, whole RNA was extracted from tumor and nontumor lung tissue, or from cryopreserved PBMC samples, and no cell sorting was done. Library preparation was by 5' RACE. For sequencing, a NextSeq 500 was employed. The raw public reads went through TCRdb reprocessing: fastp at Q25, MiXCR clone calling, in-frame beta chains kept. Duplicate CDR3 protein sequences are folded into a single record with the most common DNA and genes. In this sample the table shows roughly 91,000 distinct CDR3 sequences, 15% to 25% of which occur a single time. 5% to 8% of the sample is in the top ten clones. Sequencing used PBMCs, obtained at surgery. Receptor source: a male donor with early-stage non-small cell lung cancer.

This sequence joins TRBV5-1 and TRBJ2-1, with 8 bases identical to TRBD2. The CDR3 is 15 residues long. In germline, CDR1 is SGHRS, CDR2 YFSETQ. With 3 bases clipped from V and 1 base from J, the junction kept 3 bases outside the gene matches. CDR3 residues: CASSWVAGSYNEQFF. CDR3 sequence (DNA): TGCGCCAGCAGCTGGGTAGCGGGGTCCTACAATGAGCAGTTCTTC.

This clonotype was picked up many times. The rearrangement uses TRBV10-3 and TRBJ2-7, with D possibly being TRBD2 (6 bases). The CDR3 contains 13 residues. V gave up 11 bases and J gave up 2 bases, with 16 bases separating them. Germline CDR1 ENHRY, CDR2 SYGVKD. CDR3 sequence (DNA): TGTGCCTCCCTGGGACTGGGACCCTACGAGCAGTACTTC. Its translation is CASLGLGPYEQYF.

This clonotype was counted only a few times. The rearrangement links TRBV9 to TRBJ2-5; D is unclear. Looked up from germline, CDR1 is SGDLS and CDR2 is YYNGEE. The CDR3 is made up of 15 amino acids. V was trimmed by 1 base and J by 2 bases, leaving 12 bases between them. CDR3 DNA: TGTGCCAGCAGCGTAAAGGCTATTCCTCAAGAGACCCAGTACTTC. Translating gives CASSVKAIPQETQYF.

This clonotype was found once. The chain is built from TRBV6-4 and TRBJ2-3; D perhaps matches TRBD1 (7 bases). CDR1 is MRHNA, CDR2 SNTAGT, per germline. V was shortened by 0 bases and J by 0 bases, with 10 bases between the two germline ends. This CDR3 has 16 amino acids. CDR3 sequence: CASSDSQGTSTDTQYF. The CDR3 DNA is TGTGCCAGCAGTGACTCACAGGGGACTAGCACAGATACGCAGTATTTT.

This sequence joins TRBV29-1 and TRBJ2-2; TRBD1 matches 7 bases. Germline CDR1 is SQVTM and CDR2 is ANQGSEA. The junction had 6 bases not matched to a gene; V was cut back by 7 bases and J by 1 base. CDR3 length: 14 residues. The CDR3 region is CSAWTGRNTGELFF. CDR3 nucleotide sequence: TGCAGCGCCTGGACAGGAAGGAACACCGGGGAGCTGTTTTTT.

This clonotype was observed many times. J is TRBJ2-7 and V is TRBV28, with 11 bases matching TRBD2. The junction had 8 bases not matched to a gene; V was cut back by 4 bases and J by 3 bases. The germline V gene encodes CDR1 MDHEN and CDR2 SYDVKM. This CDR3 has 16 amino acids. The DNA for the CDR3 is TGTGCCAGCAGTTCCCAGACTAGCGGGAAGTACTACGAGCAGTACTTC. This sequence encodes CASSSQTSGKYYEQYF.

J is TRBJ2-3 and V is TRBV27; TRBD2 matches at 14 bases. Germline assignment: CDR1 MNHEY and CDR2 SMNVEV (reference sequence). This CDR3 is 16 amino acids long. The V and J ends lost 8 bases and 2 bases, in that order; junction bases with no gene match: 6. CDR3 coding DNA: TGTGCCAGCTTAGGACTAGCGGGGGGTCCCACAGATACGCAGTATTTT. Protein sequence: CASLGLAGGPTDTQYF.

This clonotype was observed at least ten times. The rearrangement links TRBV20-1 to TRBJ2-3; D is undetermined. This CDR3 is built from 14 residues. V lost 2 bases and J lost 1, with 10 bases in between. CDR1 and CDR2 from the germline V gene are DFQATT and SNEGSKA (reference sequence). CDR3 sequence: CSARRWSGTDTQYF. CDR3 DNA sequence: TGCAGTGCTAGAAGGTGGTCAGGCACAGATACGCAGTATTTT.

V usage is TRBV5-6 and J usage is TRBJ2-7; D may be TRBD1 or TRBD2 (5 bases each). The CDR3 extends over 16 amino acids. Germline V CDR1 and CDR2: SGHDT, YYEEEE. The germline V and J ends were trimmed by 0 bases and 2 bases, with 15 bases remaining between them. The CDR3 DNA reads as TGTGCCAGCAGCTTGGGCCCTGGGACGGATGCCTACGAGCAGTACTTC. Translation gives CASSLGPGTDAYEQYF.

The chain carries TRBV7-9 and TRBJ2-1; D remains unclear. Germline values: CDR1 SEHNR, CDR2 FQNEAQ (reference sequence). This CDR3 has 18 residues. The ends were cut back, 5 bases at V and 0 bases at J, with 20 bases in the middle. The CDR3 protein is CASSRLYPVRSSYNEQFF. The CDR3 DNA sequence: TGTGCCAGCAGCCGACTTTACCCAGTGAGAAGCTCCTACAATGAGCAGTTCTTC.

This clonotype was seen many times. The chain combines TRBV20-1 with TRBJ1-1; a weak D match, TRBD1 (6 bases). Germline loops: CDR1 DFQATT, CDR2 SNEGSKA (reference sequence). Deletions cut 5 bases from V and 2 bases from J, with 15 bases between. CDR3 length equals 14 residues. The DNA for the CDR3 is TGCAGTGCTCCTCGCACAGGGATAAACACTGAAGCTTTCTTT. It is translated as CSAPRTGINTEAFF.

The V gene is TRBV4-1, the J gene TRBJ2-7; 13 nucleotides agree with TRBD2. Per the germline V gene, CDR1 is MGHRA and CDR2 is YSYEKL. The V and J ends lost 4 bases and 2 bases, in that order; junction bases with no gene match: 5. The CDR3 is 16 amino acids. The CDR3 sequence is CASSREGLAGTYEQYF. The CDR3, as DNA: TGCGCCAGCAGCCGAGAGGGACTAGCGGGGACCTACGAGCAGTACTTC.

V is TRBV7-2 and J is TRBJ2-1, with 7 positions matching TRBD2. V lost 5 bases, J lost 0 bases, and 4 bases stayed unmatched. Germline V gene sequence: CDR1 SGHTA, CDR2 FQGNSA. The CDR3 loop spans 15 amino acids. Here the CDR3 reads CASSQWTSSYNEQFF. As DNA, the CDR3 is TGTGCCAGCAGCCAATGGACTAGCTCCTACAATGAGCAGTTCTTC. The full variable domain, with the rest looked up from reference TRBV7-2 and TRBJ2-1, is GAGVSQSPSNKVTEKGKDVELRCDPISGHTALYWYRQSLGQGLEFLIYFQGNSAPDKSGLPSDRFSAERTGGSVSTLTIQRTQQEDSAVYLCASSQWTSSYNEQFFGPGTRLTVL.

This clonotype occurred a few times. The chain couples TRBV7-2 to TRBJ2-4; D call uncertain. Germline V CDR1 and CDR2: SGHTA, FQGNSA. CDR3 length: 16 amino acids. Deletions cut 1 base from V and 1 base from J, with 11 bases between. CDR3 region: CASSLGPETAKNIQYF. The CDR3 DNA reads as TGTGCCAGCAGCTTAGGTCCGGAGACGGCCAAAAACATTCAGTACTTC.

This clonotype was found a few times. The chain has TRBV3-1 and TRBJ2-7; TRBD2 aligns across 11 bases. Germline V gene data show CDR1 as LGHDT and CDR2 as YNNKEL (reference sequence). V was clipped by 2 bases and J by 2 bases; unmatched bases: 5. CDR3 length: 16 residues. CDR3 protein: CASSQISGRGTYEQYF. CDR3 sequence (DNA): TGTGCCAGCAGCCAAATTAGCGGGAGGGGAACCTACGAGCAGTACTTC.

The CDR3 reads CASSWTGENYGYTF. DNA of the CDR3: TGCGCCAGCAGCTGGACAGGGGAGAACTATGGCTACACCTTC. This chain links TRBV5-1 with TRBJ1-2; 9 bases agree with TRBD1. CDR3 length equals 14 residues. Per the germline V gene, CDR1 is SGHRS and CDR2 is YFSETQ. The J segment lost 2 bases and the V segment lost 3 bases, leaving 2 bases of the junction unmatched.

This clonotype was seen at least ten times. This chain connects TRBV6-5 to TRBJ1-6; perhaps TRBD1 as D (6 bases). This CDR3 region has 13 residues. CDR1 and CDR2 (germline): MNHEY, SVGAGI. The germline V and J ends were trimmed by 8 bases and 7 bases, with 12 bases remaining between them. The CDR3: CASLRDKNSPLHF. In DNA form, the CDR3 reads TGTGCCAGCCTCCGGGACAAGAATTCACCCCTCCACTTT.

The genes are TRBV18 and TRBJ2-1; 12 bases agree with TRBD2. With 3 bases clipped from V and 7 bases from J, the junction kept 4 bases outside the gene matches. This CDR3 contains 15 residues. The germline V gene encodes CDR1 KGHSH and CDR2 LQKENI. The CDR3 DNA is TGTGCCAGCTCACCTGAGACTAGCGGGGGTAATGAGCAGTTCTTC. It is translated as CASSPETSGGNEQFF.

This clonotype appeared once. The junction differs from germline at one of its ends, possibly a read error. The J gene is TRBJ2-1, the V gene TRBV20-1; possibly TRBD2 for D (5 bases). The length of the CDR3 is 11 residues. The V gene's germline CDR1 is DFQATT and CDR2 SNEGSKA (reference sequence). CDR3 sequence: CSAPSGERHRF. Written as DNA, the CDR3 is TGCAGTGCTCCCAGTGGGGAGCGCCACCGCTTC.

The table lists this clonotype with a few counts. This sequence joins TRBV19 and TRBJ1-4; possible D gene TRBD1, 6 bases. This CDR3 region has 14 residues. Germline CDR1 is LNHDA and CDR2 is SQIVND (reference sequence). V dropped 9 bases and J dropped 3 bases, with 14 bases sitting between them. CDR3 sequence: CASRTDPANEKLFF. CDR3 in DNA: TGTGCCAGCCGGACAGATCCGGCTAATGAAAAACTGTTTTTT.

The gene calls are TRBV10-3 and TRBJ2-5; no clear D gene. Looked up from germline, CDR1 is ENHRY and CDR2 is SYGVKD. The CDR3 sequence is 16 residues long. The ends were cut back, 2 bases at V and 4 bases at J, with 17 bases in the middle. The CDR3 nucleotides are TGTGCCATCAGTGAGCGCCGTGGGCCCAGACTAGAGACCCAGTACTTC. This translates into CAISERRGPRLETQYF.

V is TRBV10-3 and J is TRBJ1-1; D is undetermined. This CDR3 spans 14 amino acids. The germline V and J ends were trimmed by 2 bases and 1 base, with 8 bases remaining between them. Germline V gene lookup returns CDR1 ENHRY and CDR2 SYGVKD. The chain's CDR3 is CAISEADQNTEAFF. The CDR3 region has the DNA TGTGCCATCAGTGAGGCAGACCAGAACACTGAAGCTTTCTTT.

V and J are TRBV12-3 or TRBV12-4 and TRBJ1-4, with D tentatively TRBD1 (5 bases). The CDR3 loop spans 15 amino acids. The germline V and J ends were trimmed by 2 bases and 4 bases, with 11 bases remaining between them. CDR3 DNA: TGTGCCAGCAGTTTAAACCAGGGCCGTAATGAAAAACTGTTTTTT. It specifies CASSLNQGRNEKLFF.

The CDR3 bases are TGTGCCAGCAGCTCTCAGGACGGAAACAATGAGCAGTTCTTC. Residues: CASSSQDGNNEQFF. The chain couples TRBV7-3 to TRBJ2-1, with D hard to call. CDR1 and CDR2 (germline): SGHTA, FQGTGA. CDR3 size: 14 residues. V gave up 4 bases and J gave up 5 bases, with 12 bases separating them.

V gene TRBV9 combines with J gene TRBJ1-1, with D hard to call. Germline V gene data show CDR1 as SGDLS and CDR2 as YYNGEE. The CDR3 has 13 amino acids. Trimming took off 0 bases at V and 3 bases at J, with 6 bases between the two ends. For the CDR3, the DNA is TGTGCCAGCAGCGTAGACGGGGACACTGAAGCTTTCTTT. It specifies CASSVDGDTEAFF.

This clonotype showed up just a few times. The CDR3 here is CASSGTVSYEQYF. For the CDR3, the DNA is TGTGCCAGCAGCGGGACAGTCTCCTACGAGCAGTACTTC. This chain connects TRBV2 to TRBJ2-7, with TRBD1 matching over 7 bases. The CDR3 runs 13 residues. V dropped 6 bases and J dropped 0; count of bases not matched to a gene: 2. Germline CDR1 reads SNHLY; CDR2 reads FYNNEI. Full variable domain (remainder filled in from reference TRBV2 and TRBJ2-7): EPEVTQTPSHQVTQMGQEVILRCVPISNHLYFYWYRQILGQKVEFLVSFYNNEISEKSEIFDDQFSVERPDGSNFTLKIRSTKLEDSAMYFCASSGTVSYEQYFGPGTRLTVT.